This T cell receptor beta chain was identified in a study of glioma-infiltrating T cells. TCR alpha and beta CDR3 regions were amplified from RNA using iRepertoire nested multiplex PCR. TCRdb re-derived calls from the multiplex PCR reads in MiXCR, one entry per CDR3 protein. The table has roughly 190,000 distinct CDR3 sequences, around 30% seen once. This clonotype was counted a few times. The CDR3 is 14 residues long. Germline V gene data show CDR1 as SQVTM and CDR2 as ANQGSEA. The trim removed 6 bases at V and 1 base at J, leaving 6 bases unmatched. This receptor was obtained from a human donor with low-grade glioma or glioblastoma, undergoing nonglioma brain surgery, or in good health (not recorded which). Sequenced input: glioma tissue, nonneoplastic brain tissue, or PBMCs (not recorded which). The chain has TRBV29-1 and TRBJ2-7, with TRBD1 matching 10 bases. The CDR3 DNA is TGCAGCGTGTGGGGACAGGGGACATCCTACGAGCAGTACTTC. This sequence encodes CSVWGQGTSYEQYF.